This T cell receptor beta chain was recovered during a study of blood T cell repertoires in COVID-19. Study background: PBMCs, B-cell-depleted T cells, or T cells were the source of the cDNA or gDNA that made up the material.

CDR3 size: 15 residues. J gave up 1 base and V 3 bases, and 6 bases lay outside the gene matches. The V gene's germline CDR1 is KGHSH and CDR2 LQKENI. Clones were read by immunoSEQ multiplex PCR, and TCRdb kept only the in-frame ones, dropping some. The data contain 170,000 or so clones, just over 85% of them seen just once; the ten biggest clones take up roughly 9.1%. V usage is TRBV18 and J usage is TRBJ2-7, with 7 bases identical to TRBD1. The TCR sequence derives from a man aged 50-59 years with active or convalescent COVID-19. Sequencing used peripheral blood. The CDR3 DNA reads TGTGCCAGCTCACCGACTAAACAGGGGTCCTACGAGCAGTACTTC. Its protein is CASSPTKQGSYEQYF.